This T cell receptor beta chain was identified during a study of cytotoxic CD8 clonotypes in ibrutinib-treated CLL. Measured with immunoSEQ multiplex PCR; TCRdb has only the in-frame clones, and not every one. The sample has fewer than 400,000 clones, 67% seen once; the top ten hold around 6.5%. The TCR comes from a human donor with chronic lymphocytic leukemia. The specimen was PBMCs, collected after 36 months of ibrutinib treatment.

The CDR3 spells CASSQVGSHEQYF. CDR3 in DNA: TGTGCCAGCAGCCAAGTGGGAAGCCACGAGCAGTACTTC. The chain is built from TRBV14 and TRBJ2-7; D gene unclear. The germline V gene encodes CDR1 SGHDN and CDR2 FVKESK. CDR3 size: 13 residues. Trimming left V 1 base short and J 5 bases short, with 9 bases between.